Shown below are 30 T cell receptor beta chains from a single sample sequenced in a study of blood T cell repertoires in COVID-19. Using immunoSEQ multiplex PCR, the repertoire was profiled, and TCRdb retains in-frame clones only, with some absent. The data contain about 170,000 clones, 86% of them seen just once; the ten biggest clones take up 10% to 11%. The sequenced material came from peripheral blood. These receptors came from a woman aged 60-70 years with COVID-19, enrolled during active disease.

In the case of this clone: The germline gene is not matched at one end of the junction; a read error may be the cause. This chain uses TRBV27 with TRBJ1-1; D is uncertain. This CDR3 has 14 residues. The germline CDR1 and CDR2 sequences are MNHEY and SMNVEV (reference sequence). In DNA, the CDR3 is TGTGCCAGCAGTTTCTCTACCTCGAACGCTGAAGCTTTCTTT. Its translation is CASSFSTSNAEAFF.

The count of this clone is one. The CDR3 is CASSPWTETGELFF. The CDR3 nucleotides are TGTGCCAGCAGCCCCTGGACAGAAACCGGGGAGCTGTTTTTT. V gene TRBV7-3 combines with J gene TRBJ2-2; a possible D gene is TRBD1 (6 bases). The CDR3 has 14 residues. In germline, CDR1 is SGHTA, CDR2 FQGTGA. The germline V and J ends were trimmed by 5 bases and 5 bases, with 12 bases remaining between them.

CDR3 in amino acids: CSVIQGRWNTEAFF. For the CDR3, the DNA is TGCAGCGTTATCCAGGGAAGGTGGAACACTGAAGCTTTCTTT. This sequence joins TRBV29-1 and TRBJ1-1; a possible D gene is TRBD1 (5 bases). The CDR3 spans 14 residues. Germline V CDR1 and CDR2: SQVTM, ANQGSEA. Trimming took off 5 bases at V and 1 base at J, with 14 bases between the two ends.

This clone showed up just once. The chain carries TRBV19 and TRBJ1-5; 7 bases line up with TRBD1. Germline assignment: CDR1 LNHDA and CDR2 SQIVND (reference sequence). J gave up 1 base and V 3 bases, and 9 bases lay outside the gene matches. CDR3 size: 17 residues. The CDR3 sequence: CASSIPLDRASNQPQHF. The CDR3 bases are TGTGCCAGTAGTATCCCCCTCGACAGGGCCAGCAATCAGCCCCAGCATTTT.

The V call is TRBV7-2, the J call TRBJ2-7; perhaps TRBD2 as D (7 bases). The CDR3 is made up of 14 amino acids. Germline values: CDR1 SGHTA, CDR2 FQGNSA. V lost 5 bases to trimming and J lost 3 bases, with 14 bases between them. The DNA for the CDR3 is TGTGCCAGCAGCCCCCAGAGGGGGGGCTACGAGCAGTACTTC. This translates into CASSPQRGGYEQYF.

The gene calls are TRBV27 and TRBJ2-7, with 8 positions matching TRBD1. This CDR3 region has 16 residues. The ends lost 5 bases at V and 4 bases at J; junction bases unmatched: 13. CDR1 and CDR2 (germline): MNHEY, SMNVEV (reference sequence). CDR3 nucleotide sequence: TGTGCCAGCAGTCCACACAGGGGGTCAGGGGGGTACGAGCAGTACTTC. Its translation: CASSPHRGSGGYEQYF.

This sequence joins TRBV3-1 (or the pseudogene TRBV3-2) and TRBJ2-4; D gene uncertain. The CDR3 spans 16 residues. Germline loops: CDR1 LGHDT, CDR2 YNNKEL (reference sequence). V was shortened by 0 bases and J by 0 bases, with 9 bases between the two germline ends. The DNA of the CDR3 is TGTGCCAGCAGCCAAGAAGCGCTACTAGCCAAAAACATTCAGTACTTC. Translated: CASSQEALLAKNIQYF.

The V gene is TRBV6-6, the J gene TRBJ1-6; 7 bases are a match to TRBD1. V was clipped by 2 bases and J by 5 bases; unmatched bases: 3. The CDR3 consists of 15 residues. CDR1 and CDR2 (germline): MNHNY, SVGAGI (reference sequence). The CDR3 DNA is TGTGCCAGCAGTTACCGGGACAGCGATAATTCACCCCTCCACTTT. It yields the protein CASSYRDSDNSPLHF.

This rearrangement joins TRBV19 to TRBJ1-3; a possible D gene is TRBD1 (6 bases). The ends were cut back, 3 bases at V and 0 bases at J, with 18 bases in the middle. The CDR3 covers 18 residues. The V gene's germline CDR1 is LNHDA and CDR2 SQIVND (reference sequence). The CDR3 DNA sequence: TGTGCCAGTAGTATGGGGGCAGGGTCCCGTCACTCTGGAAACACCATATATTTT. It codes for CASSMGAGSRHSGNTIYF.

The chain uses TRBV5-1 and TRBJ1-2; TRBD1 agrees at 7 bases. J gave up 4 bases and V 3 bases, and 9 bases lay outside the gene matches. The V gene's germline CDR1 is SGHRS and CDR2 YFSETQ. This CDR3 has 15 residues. Here the CDR3 reads CASSSRQGEAYGYTF. Here the CDR3 DNA reads TGCGCCAGCAGCTCCCGACAGGGAGAGGCCTATGGCTACACCTTC.

The V call is TRBV2, the J call TRBJ2-2, with D perhaps TRBD1 (5 bases). The germline CDR1 and CDR2 sequences are SNHLY and FYNNEI. This CDR3 has 15 amino acids. The ends were cut back, 3 bases at V and 6 bases at J, with 14 bases in the middle. CDR3 sequence reads: CASSESGLPAGELFF. The CDR3 DNA reads as TGTGCCAGCAGTGAGTCAGGGTTGCCCGCCGGGGAGCTGTTTTTT.

The rearrangement links TRBV5-1 to TRBJ2-7, with 7 nucleotides matching TRBD1. This CDR3 has 15 residues. The J segment lost 4 bases and the V segment lost 0 bases, leaving 7 bases of the junction unmatched. Germline assignment: CDR1 SGHRS and CDR2 YFSETQ. CDR3 residues: CASSLEGTAFYEQYF. CDR3 in DNA: TGCGCCAGCAGCTTGGAAGGGACAGCGTTTTACGAGCAGTACTTC.

CDR3: CASSSTGVIHEQYF. The CDR3, as DNA: TGTGCCAGCAGTTCGACAGGGGTTATCCACGAGCAGTACTTC. V usage is TRBV6-5 and J usage is TRBJ2-7; TRBD1 agrees at 8 bases. J gave up 5 bases and V 4 bases, and 7 bases lay outside the gene matches. This CDR3 contains 14 residues. Germline V gene data show CDR1 as MNHEY and CDR2 as SVGAGI.

This chain joins TRBV18 and TRBJ1-5, with TRBD1 matching 9 bases. From germline, CDR1 is KGHSH and CDR2 LQKENI. This CDR3 comprises 16 residues. The trim removed 2 bases at V and 8 bases at J, leaving 10 bases unmatched. DNA for the CDR3: TGTGCCAGCTCACCAATATCCGGGACAGGGAGGGAGCCCCAGCATTTT. Protein: CASSPISGTGREPQHF.

The chain couples TRBV15 to TRBJ1-5, with 7 bases lining up with TRBD1. With 3 bases clipped from V and 3 bases from J, the junction kept 5 bases outside the gene matches. The germline V gene encodes CDR1 LNHNV and CDR2 YYDKDF (reference sequence). The CDR3 runs to 15 residues. The CDR3 DNA reads TGTGCCACCAGCAGCGACAGGGTCGTCAATCAGCCCCAGCATTTT. Translated: CATSSDRVVNQPQHF.

The chain joins TRBV6-1 to TRBJ1-3, with D uncertain. Germline CDR1 is MNHNS and CDR2 is SASEGT. V was clipped by 4 bases and J by 0 bases, with 4 bases between them. CDR3 length: 13 residues. The chain's CDR3 is CASSASSGNTIYF. The CDR3 nucleotides are TGTGCCAGCAGTGCCTCCTCTGGAAACACCATATATTTT.

The rearrangement uses TRBV21-1 and TRBJ2-6; TRBD1, the D gene given by the table, was not confirmed from the DNA. TRBV21-1 is labeled a pseudogene. The CDR3 covers 18 residues. CDR3 in amino acids: CASSTPRDRESGANVLTF. The CDR3 DNA reads TGTGCCAGCAGCACCCCCCGGGACAGGGAAAGTGGGGCCAACGTCCTGACTTTC.

In this sample, this clone turned up once. The chain carries TRBV27 and TRBJ2-7; 14 bases align to TRBD2. Germline loops: CDR1 MNHEY, CDR2 SMNVEV (reference sequence). V gave up 8 bases and J gave up 5 bases; unmatched junction bases: 2. The CDR3 spans 13 residues. CDR3 bases: TGTGCCAGCGCGACTAGCGGGAGGGACGAGCAGTACTTC. Residues: CASATSGRDEQYF.

The V gene is TRBV4-3, the J gene TRBJ2-7; 11 nucleotides match TRBD2. Trimming removed 3 bases from V and 6 bases from J; junction bases left unmatched: 4. Germline CDR1 and CDR2: LGHNA and YSLEER. There are 14 residues in the CDR3. CDR3 DNA sequence: TGCGCCAGCAGCCAGGGACTAGCGGTCCCCGAGCAGTACTTC. Amino acids: CASSQGLAVPEQYF.

The chain links TRBV19 to TRBJ1-2; D not certain. In germline, CDR1 is LNHDA, CDR2 SQIVND (reference sequence). The CDR3 covers 17 residues. V was shortened by 3 bases and J by 3 bases, with 20 bases between the two germline ends. The CDR3: CASSMAPRRREDYGYTF. The CDR3 DNA is TGTGCCAGTAGTATGGCCCCCCGGAGAAGGGAGGACTATGGCTACACCTTC.

The chain combines TRBV12-3 or TRBV12-4 with TRBJ2-7; weak D call: TRBD1 (5 bases). The CDR3 length is 12 residues. V lost 6 bases and J 13 bases, leaving 19 bases between the germline ends. This chain's CDR3 is CASSGTGPDVYF. The CDR3 bases are TGTGCCAGCAGCGGAACAGGCCCCGACGTATACTTC.

This rearrangement joins TRBV10-2 to TRBJ1-2; the D is unclear. The V end lost 10 bases, the J end lost 4 bases, and 16 bases lay between the germline ends. Germline values: CDR1 WSHSY, CDR2 SAAADI. This CDR3 has 13 residues. The CDR3 DNA reads as TGCGCCACCATGGAGGGCAGACTCTATGGCTACACCTTC. This translates into CATMEGRLYGYTF.

This rearrangement joins TRBV13 to TRBJ1-2, with 11 positions matching TRBD1. Losses at the gene ends were 5 bases for V and 6 bases for J; bases not matched to a gene: 8. CDR3 size: 15 residues. Germline V CDR1 and CDR2: PRHDT, FYEKMQ (reference sequence). CDR3 DNA: TGTGCCAGCAGCCGAAGGGACAGGGGGAGTAATGGCTACACCTTC. Translating gives CASSRRDRGSNGYTF.

This clone was found once. The chain carries TRBV27 and TRBJ1-2; D remains ambiguous. The germline V and J ends were trimmed by 6 bases and 9 bases, with 17 bases remaining between them. Per germline, CDR1 MNHEY and CDR2 SMNVEV (reference sequence). The CDR3 is 13 amino acids. The CDR3 loop reads CASSQNSDWRYTF. The CDR3 nucleotides read TGTGCCAGCAGCCAAAACTCGGACTGGCGCTACACCTTC.

This chain joins TRBV5-1 and TRBJ2-1, with TRBD2 identical over 12 bases. Per the germline V gene, CDR1 is SGHRS and CDR2 is YFSETQ. The length of the CDR3 is 16 residues. The V and J ends lost 3 bases and 7 bases, in that order; junction bases with no gene match: 8. The chain's CDR3 is CASSSGGLAGRNEQFF. For the CDR3, the DNA is TGCGCCAGCAGCTCTGGGGGACTAGCGGGTCGTAATGAGCAGTTCTTC.

The chain is built from TRBV7-5 and TRBJ1-4; TRBD1 is taken as the D call from the table, unchecked against the DNA. TRBV7-5 is an annotated pseudogene. The CDR3 covers 13 residues. CDR3 in DNA: TGTGCCAGAAGCCGGGACACAAATGAAAAACTGTTTTTT. It codes for CARSRDTNEKLFF.

The chain uses TRBV4-3 and TRBJ1-4, with TRBD1 as a possible D gene (5 bases). CDR3 length equals 17 residues. Looked up from germline, CDR1 is LGHNA and CDR2 is YSLEER. Trimming pared 0 bases from V and 0 bases from J, leaving 11 bases between. The CDR3 nucleotides read TGCGCCAGCAGCCAAGACCCCGCGGGGGCAACTAATGAAAAACTGTTTTTT. It is translated as CASSQDPAGATNEKLFF.

V gene TRBV4-3 combines with J gene TRBJ2-1; 10 bases are a match to TRBD2. V lost 1 base and J lost 5; bases outside the gene matches: 14. This CDR3 is 19 amino acids long. CDR1 and CDR2 from the germline V gene are LGHNA and YSLEER. CDR3 bases: TGCGCCAGCAGCCAAGGGGTAGGCGCTAGCGGGAGTTTCCACAATGAGCAGTTCTTC. This translates into CASSQGVGASGSFHNEQFF.

The chain employs TRBV7-9 and TRBJ2-5; TRBD1 is a possible D gene (6 bases). CDR3 length: 12 amino acids. V was trimmed by 5 bases and J by 6 bases, leaving 10 bases between them. CDR1 and CDR2 (germline): SEHNR, FQNEAQ (reference sequence). CDR3 nucleotides: TGTGCCAGCAGCAACAGGGTGCAGACCCAGTACTTC. Amino acids: CASSNRVQTQYF.

This chain connects TRBV28 to TRBJ2-7; D gene ambiguous. The germline V gene encodes CDR1 MDHEN and CDR2 SYDVKM. CDR3 size: 13 residues. The V and J ends lost 6 bases and 5 bases respectively, with 14 bases between them. The CDR3 spells CASSLPTVHEQYF. The CDR3 DNA sequence: TGTGCCAGCAGCCTGCCCACGGTCCACGAGCAGTACTTC. Full variable domain (missing parts from reference TRBV28 and TRBJ2-7): DVKVTQSSRYLVKRTGEKVFLECVQDMDHENMFWYRQDPGLGLRLIYFSYDVKMKEKGDIPEGYSVSREKKERFSLILESASTNQTSMYLCASSLPTVHEQYFGPGTRLTVT.